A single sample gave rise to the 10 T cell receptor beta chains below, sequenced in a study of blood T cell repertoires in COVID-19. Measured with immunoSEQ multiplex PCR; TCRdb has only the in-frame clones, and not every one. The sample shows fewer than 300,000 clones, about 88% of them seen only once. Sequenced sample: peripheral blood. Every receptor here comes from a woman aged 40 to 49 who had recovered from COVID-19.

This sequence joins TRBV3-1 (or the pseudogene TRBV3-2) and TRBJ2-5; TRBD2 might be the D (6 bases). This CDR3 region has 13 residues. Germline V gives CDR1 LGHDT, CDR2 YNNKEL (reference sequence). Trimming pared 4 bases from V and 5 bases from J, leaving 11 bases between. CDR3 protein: CASSRGVGETQYF. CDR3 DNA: TGTGCCAGCAGCCGGGGGGTGGGCGAGACCCAGTACTTC.

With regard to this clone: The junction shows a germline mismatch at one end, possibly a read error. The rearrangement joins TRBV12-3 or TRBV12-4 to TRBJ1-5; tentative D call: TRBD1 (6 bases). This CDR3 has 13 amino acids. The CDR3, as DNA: TGTGCCCGCAGCCGGGGGGGGGCGCGGGACCAGCATTTT. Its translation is CARSRGGARDQHF.

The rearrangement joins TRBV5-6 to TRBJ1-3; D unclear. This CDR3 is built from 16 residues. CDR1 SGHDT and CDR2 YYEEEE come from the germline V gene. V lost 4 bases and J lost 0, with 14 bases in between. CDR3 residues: CASSPGPLTSGNTIYF. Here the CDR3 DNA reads TGTGCCAGCAGCCCAGGTCCGCTAACCTCTGGAAACACCATATATTTT.

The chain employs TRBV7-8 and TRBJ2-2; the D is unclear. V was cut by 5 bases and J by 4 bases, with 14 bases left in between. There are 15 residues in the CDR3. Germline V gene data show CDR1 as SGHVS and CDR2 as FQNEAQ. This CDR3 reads CASSLPRLVTGELFF. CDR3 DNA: TGTGCCAGCAGCCTGCCCCGTTTAGTCACCGGGGAGCTGTTTTTT.

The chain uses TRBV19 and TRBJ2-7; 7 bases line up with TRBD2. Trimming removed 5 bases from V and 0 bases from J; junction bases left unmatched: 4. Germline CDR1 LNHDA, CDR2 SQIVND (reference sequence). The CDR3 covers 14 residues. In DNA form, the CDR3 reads TGTGCCAGTAGTGGGGCGGGAGCCTCCTACGAGCAGTACTTC. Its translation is CASSGAGASYEQYF.

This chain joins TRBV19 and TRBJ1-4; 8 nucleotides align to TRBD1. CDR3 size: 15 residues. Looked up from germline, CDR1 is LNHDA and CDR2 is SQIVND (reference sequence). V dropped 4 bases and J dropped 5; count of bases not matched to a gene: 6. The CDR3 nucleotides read TGTGCCAGTAGTACCGGACAGGGCAGAAATGAAAAACTGTTTTTT. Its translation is CASSTGQGRNEKLFF.

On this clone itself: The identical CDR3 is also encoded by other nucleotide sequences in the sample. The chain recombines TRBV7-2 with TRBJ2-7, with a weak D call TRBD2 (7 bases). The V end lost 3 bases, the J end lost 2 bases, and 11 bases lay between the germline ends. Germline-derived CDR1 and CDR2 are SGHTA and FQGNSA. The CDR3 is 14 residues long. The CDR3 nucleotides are TGTGCCAGCAGCTTGGGGAGGGGGGCCTACGAGCAGTACTTC. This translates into CASSLGRGAYEQYF.

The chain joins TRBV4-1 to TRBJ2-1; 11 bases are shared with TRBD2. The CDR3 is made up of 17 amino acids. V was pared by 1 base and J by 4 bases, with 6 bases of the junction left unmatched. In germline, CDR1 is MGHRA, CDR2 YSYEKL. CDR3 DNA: TGCGCCAGCAGCCAAGCTTGGACTAGCGGGCCGTACAATGAGCAGTTCTTC. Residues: CASSQAWTSGPYNEQFF.

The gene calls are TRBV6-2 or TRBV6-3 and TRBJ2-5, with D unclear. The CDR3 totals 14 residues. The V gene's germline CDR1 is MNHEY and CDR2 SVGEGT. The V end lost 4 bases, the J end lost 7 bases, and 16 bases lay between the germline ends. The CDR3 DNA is TGTGCCAGCAGTTCGGAGTCCCCCACGGGGACCCAGTACTTC. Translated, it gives CASSSESPTGTQYF.

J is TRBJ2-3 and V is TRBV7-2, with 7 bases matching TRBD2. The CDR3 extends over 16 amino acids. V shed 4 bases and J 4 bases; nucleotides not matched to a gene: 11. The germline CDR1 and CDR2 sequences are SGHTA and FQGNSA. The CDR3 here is CASSSRAGGGSDTQYF. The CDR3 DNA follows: TGTGCCAGCAGCTCTAGGGCTGGGGGGGGATCAGATACGCAGTATTTT.